The rows below give T cell receptor beta chains drawn from one sample of a study of OX40 agonist ivuxolimab in advanced cancers. Clones were read by immunoSEQ multiplex PCR, and TCRdb kept only the in-frame ones, dropping some. The repertoire has approximately 84,000 clones, 75% to 90% of them found once; the top ten carry around 0.19%. The source was CD4+ or CD8+ T cells sorted from blood, collected in a trial of the OX40 agonist ivuxolimab. The receptors derive from an adult with an advanced solid tumor such as melanoma, head and neck, liver or kidney cancer. The CDR3 runs from the conserved cysteine through the conserved F or W. A D gene is named only where the DNA matches it firmly. Size is stated for part of the rows, as once, few or many counts, or as a class when the clone is expanded.

size: -
V: TRBV23-1
D: -
J: TRBJ2-3
CDR3: CASSGSPGEVTDTQYF
DNA: TGCGCCAGCAGTGGGTCCCCCGGAGAAGTCACAGATACGCAGTATTTT

size: few
V: TRBV9
D: TRBD1
J: TRBJ1-1
CDR3: CASSVEGGRVAFF
DNA: TGTGCCAGCAGCGTAGAAGGGGGCAGGGTGGCTTTCTTT

size: once
V: TRBV11-3
D: TRBD2
J: TRBJ2-1
CDR3: CASSPGTSTDEQFF
DNA: TGTGCCAGCAGCCCTGGGACTAGCACCGATGAGCAGTTCTTC

size: -
V: TRBV6-5
D: -
J: TRBJ2-2
CDR3: CASSRTVNTGELFF
DNA: TGTGCCAGCAGCCGGACGGTGAACACCGGGGAGCTGTTTTTT

size: -
V: TRBV19
D: -
J: TRBJ1-2
CDR3: CASSVPGANGGYTF
DNA: TGTGCCAGTAGTGTCCCCGGGGCCAATGGGGGCTACACCTTC

size: once
V: TRBV29-1
D: TRBD1
J: TRBJ2-1
CDR3: CSVNGLGGQGQLNEQFF
DNA: TGCAGCGTTAACGGGTTGGGGGGACAGGGGCAACTCAATGAGCAGTTCTTC

size: once
V: TRBV6-5
D: -
J: TRBJ2-1
CDR3: CASSSSPGKGFF
DNA: TGTGCCAGCAGTTCATCCCCCGGGAAAGGGTTCTTC

size: -
V: TRBV28
D: -
J: TRBJ1-2
CDR3: CASTPSRSRFYGYTF
DNA: TGTGCCAGCACTCCATCAAGGTCCAGGTTCTATGGCTACACCTTC

size: -
V: TRBV30
D: -
J: TRBJ1-4
CDR3: CAWSVTTFRLFF
DNA: TGTGCCTGGAGTGTAACCACTTTTCGGCTGTTTTTT

size: -
V: TRBV28
D: TRBD1
J: TRBJ1-1
CDR3: CASSLYTGQGLNTEAFF
DNA: TGTGCCAGCAGTTTGTACACCGGACAGGGATTGAACACTGAAGCTTTCTTT

size: -
V: TRBV7-8
D: -
J: TRBJ1-1
CDR3: CASSQGANTEAFF
DNA: TGTGCCAGTTCGCAGGGTGCCAACACTGAAGCTTTCTTT

size: -
V: TRBV21-1
D: -
J: TRBJ1-1
CDR3: CASSFGQGTEAFF
DNA: -

size: -
V: TRBV5-6
D: TRBD1
J: TRBJ1-1
CDR3: CASSTTGRITEAFF
DNA: TGTGCCAGCAGCACGACAGGGAGGATCACTGAAGCTTTCTTT

size: -
V: TRBV5-1
D: TRBD1
J: TRBJ2-2
CDR3: CASSLSWGQGTGELFF
DNA: TGCGCCAGCAGCTTGTCCTGGGGACAGGGGACCGGGGAGCTGTTTTTT

size: -
V: TRBV7-8
D: -
J: TRBJ2-5
CDR3: CASSGRLGGDETQYF
DNA: TGTGCCAGCAGCGGCAGACTAGGGGGCGACGAGACCCAGTACTTC

size: -
V: TRBV5-6
D: -
J: TRBJ2-7
CDR3: CASSLDPHGPYEQYF
DNA: TGTGCCAGCAGCTTGGACCCACACGGCCCCTACGAGCAGTACTTC

size: -
V: TRBV9
D: TRBD2
J: TRBJ2-1
CDR3: CASSSSGTSGAGQFF
DNA: TGTGCCAGCAGCTCCAGTGGGACTAGCGGAGCGGGGCAGTTCTTC

size: -
V: TRBV18
D: -
J: TRBJ2-3
CDR3: CASSPPTGTDTQYF
DNA: TGTGCCAGCTCACCGCCGACAGGTACAGATACGCAGTATTTT

size: -
V: TRBV11-1
D: TRBD1
J: TRBJ1-1
CDR3: CASRPGQGEGGTEAFF
DNA: TGTGCCAGCAGGCCGGGACAGGGGGAAGGTGGCACTGAAGCTTTCTTT

size: -
V: TRBV7-7
D: -
J: TRBJ2-2
CDR3: CASSPGHTGELFF
DNA: TGTGCTAGCAGCCCCGGTCACACCGGGGAGCTGTTTTTT

size: -
V: TRBV30
D: TRBD2
J: TRBJ2-1
CDR3: CAGFVGLAANEQFF
DNA: TGTGCCGGATTTGTTGGACTAGCGGCCAATGAGCAGTTCTTC

size: -
V: TRBV4-3
D: -
J: TRBJ1-3
CDR3: CASSQDAAPGTGNTIYF
DNA: TGCGCCAGCAGCCAAGATGCGGCACCGGGGACTGGAAACACCATATATTTT

size: few
V: TRBV7-2
D: TRBD2
J: TRBJ2-7
CDR3: CASSPGLGESEQYF
DNA: TGTGCCAGCAGCCCTGGACTAGGAGAGTCCGAGCAGTACTTC

size: -
V: TRBV11-2
D: -
J: TRBJ1-1
CDR3: CASSLEGGGGTEAFF
DNA: TGTGCCAGCAGCTTAGAGGGGGGAGGGGGCACTGAAGCTTTCTTT

size: -
V: TRBV7-6
D: -
J: TRBJ2-3
CDR3: CASSLRAERGTDTQYF
DNA: TGTGCCAGCAGCCTCAGAGCGGAGAGGGGCACAGATACGCAGTATTTT

size: -
V: TRBV27
D: TRBD1
J: TRBJ2-3
CDR3: CASSPKGALTDTQYF
DNA: TGTGCCAGCAGCCCCAAGGGGGCCCTCACAGATACGCAGTATTTT

size: -
V: TRBV18
D: -
J: TRBJ1-5
CDR3: CASSSATGLNQPQHF
DNA: TGTGCCAGCTCATCCGCAACAGGGCTCAATCAGCCCCAGCATTTT

size: few
V: TRBV20-1
D: -
J: TRBJ1-2
CDR3: CSASDSYGYTF
DNA: TGCAGTGCTAGTGACAGTTATGGCTACACCTTC

size: -
V: TRBV4-3
D: -
J: TRBJ2-7
CDR3: CASSHIDVSGDGSYEQYF
DNA: TGCGCCAGCAGCCACATCGACGTCTCGGGGGATGGCTCCTACGAGCAGTACTTC

size: -
V: TRBV7-6
D: -
J: TRBJ1-5
CDR3: CASSLEQGSNQPQHF
DNA: TGTGCCAGCAGCTTAGAGCAGGGGAGCAATCAGCCCCAGCATTTT

size: -
V: TRBV9
D: -
J: TRBJ2-1
CDR3: CASSVVSSDNEQFF
DNA: TGTGCCAGCAGCGTAGTTAGCTCCGACAATGAGCAGTTCTTC

size: -
V: TRBV28
D: -
J: TRBJ2-3
CDR3: CASSTTGRRTDTQYF
DNA: TGTGCCAGCAGCACTACAGGGCGACGCACAGATACGCAGTATTTT

size: once
V: TRBV2
D: -
J: TRBJ2-7
CDR3: CASRGPAPPGEQYF
DNA: TGTGCCAGCAGAGGACCGGCCCCCCCAGGCGAGCAGTACTTC

size: -
V: TRBV28
D: -
J: TRBJ1-2
CDR3: CASSSPSNYGYTF
DNA: TGTGCCAGCAGTTCCCCGTCAAACTATGGCTACACCTTC

size: -
V: TRBV15
D: TRBD1
J: TRBJ1-1
CDR3: CATSRVRQGATEAFF
DNA: TGTGCCACCAGCAGAGTTAGACAGGGGGCCACTGAAGCTTTCTTT

size: -
V: TRBV6-1
D: -
J: TRBJ2-1
CDR3: CASSEANYNEQFF
DNA: TGTGCCAGCAGTGAAGCGAACTACAATGAGCAGTTCTTC

size: -
V: TRBV2
D: -
J: TRBJ1-2
CDR3: CASSVNKGTAYGYTF
DNA: TGTGCCAGCAGTGTCAACAAGGGGACGGCCTATGGCTACACCTTC

size: -
V: TRBV7-9
D: -
J: TRBJ2-2
CDR3: CASSLPTGELFF
DNA: TGTGCCAGCAGCTTGCCAACCGGGGAGCTGTTTTTT

size: -
V: TRBV7-9
D: TRBD1
J: TRBJ2-5
CDR3: CASGSPTGREETQYF
DNA: TGTGCCAGCGGGTCCCCGACAGGGCGAGAGGAGACCCAGTACTTC

size: -
V: TRBV5-1
D: -
J: TRBJ2-3
CDR3: CASSEGAGTDTQYF
DNA: TGCGCCAGCAGCGAAGGGGCGGGGACAGATACGCAGTATTTT

size: once
V: TRBV7-3
D: TRBD1
J: TRBJ2-5
CDR3: CASSSTGQGFAETQYF
DNA: TGTGCCAGCAGCTCAACGGGACAGGGCTTCGCGGAGACCCAGTACTTC

size: few
V: TRBV5-1
D: -
J: TRBJ1-3
CDR3: CASSLAGGTGNTIYF
DNA: TGCGCCAGCAGCTTGGCCGGAGGGACTGGAAACACCATATATTTT

size: -
V: TRBV5-1
D: -
J: TRBJ1-1
CDR3: CASSLEAGWNTEAFF
DNA: TGCGCCAGCAGCTTGGAGGCGGGCTGGAACACTGAAGCTTTCTTT

size: -
V: TRBV7-8
D: -
J: TRBJ2-5
CDR3: CASNKPFGGGTQYF
DNA: TGTGCCAGCAACAAACCTTTTGGAGGGGGGACCCAGTACTTC

size: -
V: TRBV4-3
D: TRBD1
J: TRBJ2-3
CDR3: CASSQDKRQGTDTQYF
DNA: TGCGCCAGCAGCCAAGATAAGAGACAGGGGACCGATACGCAGTATTTT

size: -
V: TRBV27
D: -
J: TRBJ2-5
CDR3: CASSLSRAYWDGEETQYF
DNA: TGTGCCAGCAGTTTATCGAGAGCTTATTGGGACGGTGAAGAGACCCAGTACTTC

size: -
V: TRBV9
D: -
J: TRBJ2-1
CDR3: CASSPYGDYNEQFF
DNA: TGTGCCAGCAGCCCATACGGGGATTACAATGAGCAGTTCTTC

size: -
V: TRBV29-1
D: -
J: TRBJ2-4
CDR3: CSVEGGAKNIQYF
DNA: TGCAGCGTTGAAGGGGGAGCCAAAAACATTCAGTACTTC

size: -
V: TRBV20-1
D: -
J: TRBJ1-1
CDR3: CSAANVVKAFF
DNA: TGCAGTGCCGCCAATGTTGTCAAAGCTTTCTTT

size: -
V: TRBV19
D: TRBD1
J: TRBJ2-5
CDR3: CASSSAGTGGWETQYF
DNA: TGTGCCAGTAGTTCCGCCGGGACAGGGGGCTGGGAGACCCAGTACTTC

size: -
V: TRBV25-1
D: -
J: TRBJ2-5
CDR3: CASSSQHYTQYF
DNA: TGTGCCAGCAGTTCACAACACTATACCCAGTACTTC